These 30 T cell receptor beta chains were all obtained from the same sample, sequenced in a study of cytomegalovirus exposure and HLA in healthy donors. PCR employed 60 Vbeta and 13 Jbeta primers. Some clones are missing from TCRdb's copy, which holds only in-frame ones; the method was immunoSEQ multiplex PCR. The table shows around 200,000 clones, with around 86% occurring only once. Specimen: PBMCs. The receptors derive from a man aged 50-60 years in good health and CMV-seronegative.

The chain joins TRBV5-1 to TRBJ2-7, with a tentative D call TRBD1 (6 bases). V shed 5 bases and J shed 0 bases, with 18 bases lying between them. CDR1 SGHRS and CDR2 YFSETQ come from the germline V gene. The length of the CDR3 is 16 residues. CDR3 bases: TGCGCCAGCAGTTCCCCGCGGACAGAGAGCTCCTACGAGCAGTACTTC. The encoded protein is CASSSPRTESSYEQYF.

V gene TRBV7-2 combines with J gene TRBJ1-5; 8 bases fit TRBD1. CDR1 is SGHTA and CDR2 is FQGNSA in the germline V gene. This CDR3 has 14 residues. V shed 3 bases and J 6 bases; nucleotides not matched to a gene: 4. The CDR3 loop reads CASSFGQGSQPQHF. The CDR3 nucleotides read TGTGCCAGCAGCTTTGGACAGGGAAGTCAGCCCCAGCATTTT.

The V and J genes are TRBV30 and TRBJ2-7, with 8 bases matching TRBD1. Germline V gene lookup returns CDR1 GTSNPN and CDR2 SVGIG (reference sequence). The CDR3 has 13 amino acids. The V segment lost 2 bases and the J segment 6 bases; nucleotides outside the gene matches: 6. The CDR3 DNA sequence: TGTGCCTGGAGTCGGACAGGGTCCGGCGAGCAGTACTTC. Residues: CAWSRTGSGEQYF.

This chain connects TRBV9 to TRBJ2-3; tentatively, D is TRBD2 (5 bases). Germline-derived CDR1 and CDR2 are SGDLS and YYNGEE. V was shortened by 0 bases and J by 0 bases, with 11 bases between the two germline ends. This CDR3 is built from 16 residues. As DNA, the CDR3 is TGTGCCAGCAGCGTAGCCGGACTCCCTAGCACAGATACGCAGTATTTT. This translates into CASSVAGLPSTDTQYF.

This clone was seen only once. The genes are TRBV20-1 and TRBJ2-7; D not certain. CDR3 size: 11 residues. Germline V gene sequence: CDR1 DFQATT, CDR2 SNEGSKA (reference sequence). V gave up 4 bases and J gave up 3 bases, with 7 bases separating them. CDR3 region: CSATSVYEQYF. The CDR3 DNA is TGCAGTGCTACCTCCGTCTACGAGCAGTACTTC.

The rearrangement uses TRBV6-1 and TRBJ1-5; D is possibly TRBD1 (5 bases). Trimming took 5 bases from V and 11 from J, leaving 10 bases between them. There are 11 residues in the CDR3. Germline assignment: CDR1 MNHNS and CDR2 SASEGT. Written as DNA, the CDR3 is TGTGCCAGCAGTTCGGACATGGCCCAGCATTTT. This codes for CASSSDMAQHF.

J is TRBJ1-2 and V is TRBV2; TRBD1 matches at 9 bases. Germline V gives CDR1 SNHLY, CDR2 FYNNEI. Trimming removed 6 bases from V and 8 bases from J; junction bases left unmatched: 10. The CDR3 is made up of 14 amino acids. The CDR3 is CASSLDGQGNGYTF. The CDR3 DNA follows: TGTGCCAGCAGCTTAGACGGACAGGGGAACGGCTACACCTTC.

Regarding this clone: The junction departs from the called germline gene at one end, perhaps through a read error. The V call is TRBV9, the J call TRBJ1-2, with 8 bases lining up with TRBD1. Looked up from germline, CDR1 is SGDLS and CDR2 is YYNGEE. CDR3 size: 16 residues. The CDR3 bases are TGTGCCAGCAGCGGAGAGTCCGGGACAGGAACCTATGACTACACCTTC. It yields the protein CASSGESGTGTYDYTF.

This chain joins TRBV19 and TRBJ1-2; 9 bases are a match to TRBD1. The CDR3 is 14 residues long. Looked up from germline, CDR1 is LNHDA and CDR2 is SQIVND (reference sequence). V lost 3 bases and J lost 7; bases outside the gene matches: 6. CDR3 in DNA: TGTGCCAGTAGTATCGACAGGGGGTTTGGTGGCTACACCTTC. This codes for CASSIDRGFGGYTF.

V and J are TRBV18 and TRBJ2-5, with D possibly being TRBD1 (5 bases). Germline V gene data show CDR1 as KGHSH and CDR2 as LQKENI. The CDR3 spans 13 residues. Trimming removed 5 bases at V and 4 bases at J, with 11 bases between. The DNA of the CDR3 is TGTGCCAGCTCAGAAGGGGCGCGAGAGACCCAGTACTTC. This gives the protein CASSEGARETQYF.

CDR3 in DNA: TGTGCCAGCAGCGCTCAACGGGGGGGAGGAAACATTCAGTACTTC. Amino acid sequence: CASSAQRGGGNIQYF. This chain links TRBV7-2 with TRBJ2-4; 8 bases are shared with TRBD2. J gave up 6 bases and V 5 bases, and 9 bases lay outside the gene matches. This CDR3 region has 15 residues. CDR1 and CDR2 from the germline V gene are SGHTA and FQGNSA.

This clone was recorded once. This rearrangement joins TRBV9 to TRBJ1-2, with D possibly being TRBD1 (5 bases). The V end lost 4 bases, the J end lost 4 bases, and 11 bases lay between the germline ends. CDR1 is SGDLS, CDR2 YYNGEE, per germline. The CDR3 loop spans 13 amino acids. Here the CDR3 DNA reads TGTGCCAGCAGCTCCCAGGGCCCCTATGGCTACACCTTC. Translated, it gives CASSSQGPYGYTF.

V usage is TRBV7-9 and J usage is TRBJ2-7, with 8 nucleotides matching TRBD1. The CDR3 runs 13 residues. Germline V lookup: CDR1 SEHNR, CDR2 FQNEAQ (reference sequence). V shed 11 bases and J 3 bases; nucleotides not matched to a gene: 9. CDR3 nucleotide sequence: TGTGCCGGACAGGGTACGAACAACTACGAGCAGTACTTC. This sequence encodes CAGQGTNNYEQYF.

The chain carries TRBV5-1 and TRBJ1-3; 7 nucleotides line up with TRBD1. The CDR3 totals 18 residues. The junction had 13 bases not matched to a gene; V was cut back by 4 bases and J by 0 bases. Per the germline V gene, CDR1 is SGHRS and CDR2 is YFSETQ. The CDR3, as DNA: TGCGCCAGCAGCCCCGGACTCGGGACAGCTATCTCTGGAAACACCATATATTTT. This gives the protein CASSPGLGTAISGNTIYF.

The rearrangement links TRBV29-1 to TRBJ2-4, with 11 bases lining up with TRBD2. Unmatched junction bases numbered 12, after V lost 7 bases and J lost 7 bases. The CDR3 totals 15 residues. Germline CDR1 reads SQVTM; CDR2 reads ANQGSEA. CDR3 region: CSAHTTSGTRNIQYF. The CDR3 bases are TGCAGCGCTCATACGACTAGCGGGACGCGGAACATTCAGTACTTC. Combining the CDR3 with reference TRBV29-1 and TRBJ2-4 gives the whole variable domain SAVISQKPSRDICQRGTSLTIQCQVDSQVTMMFWYRQQPGQSLTLIATANQGSEATYESGFVIDKFPISRPNLTFSTLTVSNMSPEDSSIYLCSAHTTSGTRNIQYFGAGTRLSVL.

This chain uses TRBV18 with TRBJ2-7; the match to TRBD1 covers 12 bases. Germline V lookup: CDR1 KGHSH, CDR2 LQKENI. The CDR3 consists of 15 residues. The V and J ends lost 6 bases and 2 bases, in that order; junction bases with no gene match: 5. The CDR3 reads CASSRDRGLAYEQYF. The CDR3 DNA sequence: TGTGCCAGCTCTAGGGACAGGGGGCTGGCCTACGAGCAGTACTTC.

Comment on this clone: One junction end disagrees with the germline gene, perhaps due to a read error. CDR3 loop: CASNILNNGYTF. The CDR3 nucleotides read TGTGCCAGCAATATTCTTAACAATGGCTACACCTTC. The V call is TRBV2, the J call TRBJ1-2, with no clear D. The CDR3 contains 12 residues. Germline-derived CDR1 and CDR2 are SNHLY and FYNNEI.

V gene TRBV6-5 combines with J gene TRBJ1-2, with TRBD1 identical over 10 bases. J gave up 2 bases and V 0 bases, and 0 bases lay outside the gene matches. The CDR3 extends over 15 amino acids. The germline V gene encodes CDR1 MNHEY and CDR2 SVGAGI. The CDR3 sequence: CASSYSGQGNYGYTF. CDR3 nucleotides: TGTGCCAGCAGTTACTCGGGACAGGGGAACTATGGCTACACCTTC.

This clone was recorded once. The chain has TRBV28 and TRBJ2-1; 7 bases agree with TRBD1. The CDR3 length is 13 residues. Germline CDR1 MDHEN, CDR2 SYDVKM. The V gene end was trimmed by 6 bases and the J gene end by 4 bases; junction bases not matched to a gene: 3. The CDR3 DNA reads as TGTGCCAGCAGGACAGGGTCATACAATGAGCAGTTCTTC. Translation gives CASRTGSYNEQFF. The full variable domain, completed using reference TRBV28 and TRBJ2-1, is DVKVTQSSRYLVKRTGEKVFLECVQDMDHENMFWYRQDPGLGLRLIYFSYDVKMKEKGDIPEGYSVSREKKERFSLILESASTNQTSMYLCASRTGSYNEQFFGPGTRLTVL.

V and J are TRBV2 and TRBJ2-4, with TRBD1 matching over 12 bases. The length of the CDR3 is 21 residues. V shed 4 bases, J shed 0 bases, and the junction held 16 bases outside the gene matches. CDR1 and CDR2 (germline): SNHLY, FYNNEI. In nucleotides, the CDR3 is TGTGCCAGCAGTGCTCGATCTTCCCCGGGACAGGGGGCTGTAGCCAAAAACATTCAGTACTTC. It specifies CASSARSSPGQGAVAKNIQYF.

Concerning this clone itself: A junction boundary mismatches the germline segment, possibly from a read error. The chain couples TRBV28 to TRBJ1-2, with TRBD1 as a possible D gene (5 bases). Germline V gene data show CDR1 as MDHEN and CDR2 as SYDVKM. This CDR3 region has 14 residues. CDR3 nucleotides: TGTGCCAGCAGTTTGCCGCCGGGGGGGGAAAGTCGAGCCTTC. Amino acids: CASSLPPGGESRAF.

The J gene is TRBJ1-6, the V gene TRBV7-2; D is possibly TRBD1 (5 bases). The CDR3 is 15 amino acids. Germline lookup yields CDR1 SGHTA and CDR2 FQGNSA. V was clipped by 4 bases and J by 8 bases, with 15 bases between them. The CDR3 nucleotides read TGTGCCAGCAGCTCGGTTACGGGACTCCATTCACCCCTCCACTTT. Protein sequence: CASSSVTGLHSPLHF.

In DNA form, the CDR3 reads TGCGCCAGCAGCCCTAGACAGGCCACAGATACGCAGTATTTT. It translates to CASSPRQATDTQYF. The V and J genes are TRBV4-1 and TRBJ2-3, with D perhaps TRBD1 (6 bases). Germline loops: CDR1 MGHRA, CDR2 YSYEKL. The CDR3 has 14 amino acids. V lost 4 bases and J 2 bases, leaving 10 bases between the germline ends.

The genes are TRBV7-3 and TRBJ2-7, with 10 positions matching TRBD1. V was pared by 5 bases and J by 5 bases, with 12 bases of the junction left unmatched. This CDR3 has 16 residues. Germline V gene sequence: CDR1 SGHTA, CDR2 FQGTGA. The CDR3 DNA reads TGTGCCAGCAGCATGCAACCGGGACAGGGGTTCCACGAGCAGTACTTC. Its translation is CASSMQPGQGFHEQYF.

This chain connects TRBV7-2 to TRBJ1-1; D possibly corresponds to TRBD1 (6 bases). CDR3 size: 14 residues. Germline lookup yields CDR1 SGHTA and CDR2 FQGNSA. Trimming shortened V by 5 bases and J by 2 bases, and 12 bases separated the two germline ends. The CDR3 sequence is CASSPHRVNTEAFF. The CDR3 DNA reads TGTGCCAGCAGCCCCCACAGGGTAAACACTGAAGCTTTCTTT. Full variable domain (rest looked up from reference TRBV7-2 and TRBJ1-1): GAGVSQSPSNKVTEKGKDVELRCDPISGHTALYWYRQSLGQGLEFLIYFQGNSAPDKSGLPSDRFSAERTGGSVSTLTIQRTQQEDSAVYLCASSPHRVNTEAFFGQGTRLTVV.

The J gene is TRBJ2-7, the V gene TRBV7-3; possible D gene TRBD2, 6 bases. This CDR3 spans 14 amino acids. V was cut by 5 bases and J by 5 bases, with 16 bases left in between. Per the germline V gene, CDR1 is SGHTA and CDR2 is FQGTGA. As DNA, the CDR3 is TGTGCCAGCAGCCCCGGAGGGTTGGTCGACGAGCAGTACTTC. Amino acids: CASSPGGLVDEQYF.

The chain couples TRBV4-3 to TRBJ1-1, with 9 bases matching TRBD1. In germline, CDR1 is LGHNA, CDR2 YSLEER. With 3 bases clipped from V and 4 bases from J, the junction kept 3 bases outside the gene matches. This CDR3 spans 14 amino acids. CDR3 DNA sequence: TGCGCCAGCAGCCAGCTGACAGGGGGCACTGAAGCTTTCTTT. Its protein product is CASSQLTGGTEAFF.

The genes are TRBV27 and TRBJ2-7, with a tentative D call TRBD2 (5 bases). V lost 6 bases, J lost 2 bases, and 11 bases lay in between. The CDR3 spans 13 residues. From germline, CDR1 is MNHEY and CDR2 SMNVEV (reference sequence). CDR3 residues: CASSPGVTYEQYF. CDR3 in DNA: TGTGCCAGCAGCCCCGGGGTTACCTACGAGCAGTACTTC.

V usage is TRBV5-1 and J usage is TRBJ1-2; unclear D gene. Germline V CDR1 and CDR2: SGHRS, YFSETQ. The germline V and J ends were trimmed by 0 bases and 4 bases, with 10 bases remaining between them. There are 14 residues in the CDR3. The CDR3 DNA reads TGCGCCAGCAGCTTGGGTGATCCGAGCTATGGCTACACCTTC. Translated, it gives CASSLGDPSYGYTF.

The V gene is TRBV7-2, the J gene TRBJ2-2; a weak D match, TRBD1 (5 bases). CDR3 length: 13 residues. Germline V CDR1 and CDR2: SGHTA, FQGNSA. The V and J ends lost 1 base and 7 bases respectively, with 7 bases between them. The CDR3 protein is CASSLGGNGELFF. The CDR3 DNA sequence: TGTGCCAGCAGCTTAGGGGGCAACGGGGAGCTGTTTTTT.